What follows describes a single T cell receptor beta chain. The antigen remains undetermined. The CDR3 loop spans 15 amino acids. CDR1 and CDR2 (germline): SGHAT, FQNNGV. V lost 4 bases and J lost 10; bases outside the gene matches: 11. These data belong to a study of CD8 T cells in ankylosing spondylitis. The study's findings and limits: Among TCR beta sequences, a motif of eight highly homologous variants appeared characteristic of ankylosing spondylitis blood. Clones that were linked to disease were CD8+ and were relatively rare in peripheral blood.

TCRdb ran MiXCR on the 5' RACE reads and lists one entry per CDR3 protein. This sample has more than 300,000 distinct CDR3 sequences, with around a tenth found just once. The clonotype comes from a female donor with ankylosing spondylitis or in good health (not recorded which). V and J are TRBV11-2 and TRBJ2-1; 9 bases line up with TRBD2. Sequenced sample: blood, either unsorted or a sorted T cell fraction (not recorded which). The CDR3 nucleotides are TGTGCCAGCAGCTACCAGATAGCGGGAGATAAGGAGCAGTTCTTC. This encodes CASSYQIAGDKEQFF.